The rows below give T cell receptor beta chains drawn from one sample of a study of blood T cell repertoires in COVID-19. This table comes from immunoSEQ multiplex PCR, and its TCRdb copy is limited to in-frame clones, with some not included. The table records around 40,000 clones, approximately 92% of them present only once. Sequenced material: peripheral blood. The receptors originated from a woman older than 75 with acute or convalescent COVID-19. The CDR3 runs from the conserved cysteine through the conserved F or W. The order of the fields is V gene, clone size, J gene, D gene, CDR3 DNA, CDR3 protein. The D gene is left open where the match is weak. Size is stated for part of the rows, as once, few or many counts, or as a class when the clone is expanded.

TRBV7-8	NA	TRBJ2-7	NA	TGTGCCAGCAGCTTTGCGCGGGCCGAGCAGTACTTC	CASSFARAEQYF
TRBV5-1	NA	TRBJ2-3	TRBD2	TGCGCCAGCACTACCGGGAGGGCGGGGTCTTACACAGATACGCAGTATTTT	CASTTGRAGSYTDTQYF
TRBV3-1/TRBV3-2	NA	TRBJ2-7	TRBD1	TGTGCCAGCAGCCAAGATACGGGACAGGGGGTTTACGAGCAGTACTTC	CASSQDTGQGVYEQYF
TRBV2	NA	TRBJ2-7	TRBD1	TGTGCCAGCGGAAAGGACAGGGCCTACGAGCAGTACTTC	CASGKDRAYEQYF
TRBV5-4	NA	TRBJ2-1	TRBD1	TGTGCCAGCAGCTTGCCAGGGGGCAAGTACAATGAGCAGTTCTTC	CASSLPGGKYNEQFF
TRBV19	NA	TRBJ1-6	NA	TGTGCCAGTAGTCCCGGACTCCACATTCATTCACCCCTCCACTTT	CASSPGLHIHSPLHF
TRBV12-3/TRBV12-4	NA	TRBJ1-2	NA	TGTGCCAGCAGCGGACAGAACAACTATGGCTACACCTTC	CASSGQNNYGYTF
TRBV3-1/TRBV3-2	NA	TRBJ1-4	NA	TGTGCCACCAGCGGGACATACTCAGAAAAACTGTTTTTT	CATSGTYSEKLFF
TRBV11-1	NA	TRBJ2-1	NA	TGTGCCAGCAGCTTAGGGCACAACAATGAGCAGTTCTTC	CASSLGHNNEQFF
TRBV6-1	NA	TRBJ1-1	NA	TGTGCCAGCAGTGAAGGACAGATGAACACTGAAGCTTTCTTT	CASSEGQMNTEAFF
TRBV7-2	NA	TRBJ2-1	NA	TGTGCCAGCACCGAACAGGCTCCCTACAATGAGCAGTTCTTC	CASTEQAPYNEQFF
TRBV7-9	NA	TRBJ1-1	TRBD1	TGTGCCAGCAGCACCGACAGGGGCGCCACTGAAGCTTTCTTT	CASSTDRGATEAFF
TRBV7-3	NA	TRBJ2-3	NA	TGTGCCAGCAGCTTAGATTATGGGGGAGGTACAGATACGCAGTATTTT	CASSLDYGGGTDTQYF
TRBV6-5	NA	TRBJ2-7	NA	TGTGCCAGCAGTTACTCCCTCAGGGGCTCCTACGAGCAGTACTTC	CASSYSLRGSYEQYF
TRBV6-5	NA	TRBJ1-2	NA	TGTGCCAGCAGTACCACGTCACAGATCGACTATGGCTACACCTTC	CASSTTSQIDYGYTF
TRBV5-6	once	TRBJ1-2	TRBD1	TGTGCCAGCAGCTATGATTCGGGGACAGTGCGTGGCTACACCTTC	CASSYDSGTVRGYTF
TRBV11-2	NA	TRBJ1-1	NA	TGTGCCAGCAGCTTAGATTGGGCGAACACTGAAGCTTTCTTT	CASSLDWANTEAFF
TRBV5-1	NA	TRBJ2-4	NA	TGCGCCAGCAGCTTGGGGGCACCTATAGCCAAAAACATTCAGTACTTC	CASSLGAPIAKNIQYF
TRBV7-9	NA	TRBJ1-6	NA	TGTGCCAGCAGGTCACGAGGCGGAGGATCACCCCTCCACTTT	CASRSRGGGSPLHF
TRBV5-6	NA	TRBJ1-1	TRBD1	TGTGCCAGCAGCTTTACAGGGGGCGCCTCCTCTGAAGCTTTCTTT	CASSFTGGASSEAFF
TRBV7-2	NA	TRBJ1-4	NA	TGTGCCAGCAGCCTTCGGGGGACAACTAATGAAAAACTGTTTTTT	CASSLRGTTNEKLFF
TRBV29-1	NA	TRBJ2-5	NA	TGCAGCGTTTCTGAGGGCATCGAGACCCAGTACTTC	CSVSEGIETQYF
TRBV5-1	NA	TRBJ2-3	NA	TGCGCCAGCAGCTTCAGTGGTAGCACAGATACGCAGTATTTT	CASSFSGSTDTQYF
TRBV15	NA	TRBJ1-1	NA	TGTGCCACCAGCCCTACAGGCGGCAACACTGAAGCTTTCTTT	CATSPTGGNTEAFF
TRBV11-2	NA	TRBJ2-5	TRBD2	TGTGCCAGCAGCCCCCGTATCAGCGGGGGCCCGGTGGGCCAGTACTTC	CASSPRISGGPVGQYF
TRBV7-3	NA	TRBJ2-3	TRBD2	TGTGCCAGCAGCTCTGGGGACTACACAGATACGCAGTATTTT	CASSSGDYTDTQYF
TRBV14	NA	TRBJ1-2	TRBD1	TGTGCCAGCAGCCAAGTCGCAGGGGGCTATGGCTACACCTTC	CASSQVAGGYGYTF
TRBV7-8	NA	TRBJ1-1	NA	TGTGCCAGCAGCTTAGTAGGGGGGAACACTGAAGCTTTCTTT	CASSLVGGNTEAFF
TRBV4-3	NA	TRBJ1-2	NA	TGCGCCAGCAGCCAAGAATCCAGGGTCCTCGCAGGTGGCTACACCTTC	CASSQESRVLAGGYTF
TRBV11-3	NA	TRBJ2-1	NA	TGTGCCAGCAGCTCGGGACACTTAATGATAGGCAATGAGCAGTTCTTC	CASSSGHLMIGNEQFF
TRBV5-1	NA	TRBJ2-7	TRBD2	TGCGCCAGCAGCTCGGGACTAGCGGGGACCTACGAAGAGCAGTACTTC	CASSSGLAGTYEEQYF
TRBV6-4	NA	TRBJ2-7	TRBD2	TGTGCCAGCAATCTAGCGGGAAGCTCCTACGAGCAGTACTTC	CASNLAGSSYEQYF
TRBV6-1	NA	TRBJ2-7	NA	TGTGCCAGCAGTGAAGGGACAGCGCCGGGGGAGCAGTACTTC	CASSEGTAPGEQYF
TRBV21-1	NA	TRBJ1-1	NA	TGTGCCAGCAGAACCCATGGGGGGAGGGGCAGGTTGAACACTGAAGCTTTCTTT	CASRTHGGRGRLNTEAFF
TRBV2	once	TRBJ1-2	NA	TGTGCCAGCAGTGAGGGGCTGGGGGGTTATGGCTACACCTTC	CASSEGLGGYGYTF
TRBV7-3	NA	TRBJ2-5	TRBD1	TGTGCCACGACTGAAGGACCAGGGGGGACCCAGTACTTC	CATTEGPGGTQYF
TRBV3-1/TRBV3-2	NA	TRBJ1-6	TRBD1	TGTGCCAGCAGCCAAGTATACAGGGGCCTCCATAATTCACCCCTCCACTTT	CASSQVYRGLHNSPLHF
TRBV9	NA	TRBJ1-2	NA	TGTGCCAGCGGAGATAACTATGGCTACACCTTC	CASGDNYGYTF
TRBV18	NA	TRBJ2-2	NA	TGTGCCAGCTCACCAAGAGACGGGGTCCCCGGGGAGCTGTTTTTT	CASSPRDGVPGELFF
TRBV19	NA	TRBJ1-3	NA	TGTGCCAGTAGTATCTCAGGGAGGTCTGGGAACACCATATATTTT	CASSISGRSGNTIYF
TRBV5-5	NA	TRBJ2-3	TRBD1	TGTGCCAGCAGCCATACAGGGGGCCCAGATACGCAGTATTTT	CASSHTGGPDTQYF
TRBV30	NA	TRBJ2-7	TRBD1	TGTGCCTGGAGTGAAGGACAGGCGGGCTACGAGCAGTACTTC	CAWSEGQAGYEQYF
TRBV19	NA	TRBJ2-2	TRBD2	TGTGCCAGTACCCACATCGCGTTGGGACTAGCTGGGAACACCGGGGAGCTGTTTTTT	CASTHIALGLAGNTGELFF
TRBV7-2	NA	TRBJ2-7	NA	TGTGCCAGCAGCTTTTTCATGGCGCCAGGGCGTTTTTACGAGCAGTACTTC	CASSFFMAPGRFYEQYF
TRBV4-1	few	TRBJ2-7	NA	TGCGCCAGCAGTCTTGACAGCGAGCAGTACTTC	CASSLDSEQYF
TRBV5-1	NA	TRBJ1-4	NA	TGCGCCAGCAGCTTGGCCGGGAGCTCACTGGGGGAAAAACTGTTTTTT	CASSLAGSSLGEKLFF
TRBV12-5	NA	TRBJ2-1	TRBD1	TGTGCTAGTGGTTTGCGTGAGACAGGGGACGGGAATGAGCAGTTCTTC	CASGLRETGDGNEQFF
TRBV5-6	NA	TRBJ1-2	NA	TGTGCCAGCAGCTTCGGACTTAACTATGGCTACACCTTC	CASSFGLNYGYTF
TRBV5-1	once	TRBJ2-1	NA	TGCGCCAGCAGCTTGGAGTCAGTCTACAATGAGCAGTTCTTC	CASSLESVYNEQFF
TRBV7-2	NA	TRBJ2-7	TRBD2	TGTGCCAGCAGCTTCACTAGCGGGGGCCCCTACGAGCAGTACTTC	CASSFTSGGPYEQYF
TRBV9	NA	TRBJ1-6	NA	TGTGCCAGCAGCGTAGGAGTGCGGCCCAGCTCCTATAATTCACCCCTCCACTTT	CASSVGVRPSSYNSPLHF
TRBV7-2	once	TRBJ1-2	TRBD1	TGTGCCAGCCGACAGGGAAAAGGTGGCTACACCTTC	CASRQGKGGYTF
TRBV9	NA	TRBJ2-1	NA	TGTGCCAGCAGCGTAGAGCGGGTGACCTACAATGAGCAGTTCTTC	CASSVERVTYNEQFF
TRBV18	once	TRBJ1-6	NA	TGTGCCAGCTCACCTGGGGGGATGTCACCCCTCCACTTT	CASSPGGMSPLHF
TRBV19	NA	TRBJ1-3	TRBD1	TGTGCCAGTAGTAAAGCAGGGGGCTCTGGAAACACCATATATTTT	CASSKAGGSGNTIYF